This TCR beta chain was identified in a study of blood T cell repertoires in COVID-19. The CDR3 has 13 amino acids. Trimming took off 9 bases at V and 7 bases at J, with 18 bases between the two ends. Germline V gene data show CDR1 as KGHDR and CDR2 as SFDVKD. Using immunoSEQ multiplex PCR, the repertoire was profiled, and TCRdb retains in-frame clones only, with some absent. The table shows 150,000 to 200,000 clones, with around 90% occurring only once. The V call is TRBV24-1, the J call TRBJ2-7; maybe TRBD1 (7 bases). This clonotype originated in a middle-aged man with active or convalescent COVID-19. The sample consisted of peripheral blood. The CDR3 loop is CATASGGREEQYF. The CDR3 bases are TGTGCCACCGCCTCAGGGGGGCGTGAAGAGCAGTACTTC.